Listed here are 25 T cell receptor beta chains from one sample, sequenced in a study of long-term antiretroviral therapy in people with HIV. Runs used v3.0 of the immunoSEQ assay and were done at survey level. Sequenced by immunoSEQ multiplex PCR; TCRdb stores in-frame clones only, minus some. The sample shows thousands of clones, less than 80% of them seen only once. This specimen was unsorted PBMCs, taken 0.1 years before starting antiretroviral therapy. The source of these receptors is a man aged 18 to 30 with HIV.

The chain couples TRBV5-6 to TRBJ1-4, with D possibly being TRBD1 (6 bases). This CDR3 region has 14 residues. The germline CDR1 and CDR2 sequences are SGHDT and YYEEEE. The germline V and J ends were trimmed by 5 bases and 2 bases, with 10 bases remaining between them. The CDR3 region is CASSSGATNEKLFF. The DNA for the CDR3 is TGTGCCAGCAGTTCAGGGGCGACTAATGAAAAACTGTTTTTT.

V gene TRBV19 combines with J gene TRBJ2-2; 10 bases agree with TRBD1. This CDR3 contains 15 residues. The V gene end was trimmed by 5 bases and the J gene end by 6 bases; junction bases not matched to a gene: 6. Per the germline V gene, CDR1 is LNHDA and CDR2 is SQIVND (reference sequence). The CDR3 nucleotides are TGTGCCAGTAGTTCTCGACAGGGGGCGGCCGGGGAGCTGTTTTTT. The encoded protein is CASSSRQGAAGELFF. Using reference TRBV19 and TRBJ2-2 for the parts outside the CDR3, the full variable domain is DGGITQSPKYLFRKEGQNVTLSCEQNLNHDAMYWYRQDPGQGLRLIYYSQIVNDFQKGDIAEGYSVSREKKESFPLTVTSAQKNPTAFYLCASSSRQGAAGELFFGEGSRLTVL.

The CDR3 DNA sequence: TGCGCCAGCAGCTCAGATTACAGGAGTTTCTACGAGCAGTACTTC. It codes for CASSSDYRSFYEQYF. The chain has TRBV5-1 and TRBJ2-5; weak D call: TRBD1 (5 bases). The end of the DNA is better explained by TRBJ2-7, so the J call may be wrong. Germline V gene sequence: CDR1 SGHRS, CDR2 YFSETQ. This CDR3 is 15 amino acids long.

The chain is built from TRBV10-2 and TRBJ2-7, with no clear D. Germline-derived CDR1 and CDR2 are WSHSY and SAAADI. Trimming cost V 3 bases and J 6 bases, with 21 bases left between them. The CDR3 is made up of 16 amino acids. CDR3 region: CASSDPDRQVLSEQYF. CDR3 nucleotides: TGCGCCAGCAGTGATCCAGATCGTCAGGTTCTTTCCGAGCAGTACTTC.

This clone was observed a handful of times. V and J are TRBV7-9 and TRBJ2-7, with D possibly TRBD2 on 5 matching bases. CDR3 length: 13 amino acids. Between the trimmed V and J ends, which lost 3 bases and 5 bases, there was a span of 11 bases. Germline V lookup: CDR1 SEHNR, CDR2 FQNEAQ (reference sequence). CDR3 DNA sequence: TGTGCCAGCAGCTTTGGCGCGGGCAACGAGCAGTACTTC. This codes for CASSFGAGNEQYF.

This clone has only a few counts. The chain carries TRBV6-1 and TRBJ1-5; D uncertain. The CDR3 has 16 residues. The V and J ends lost 2 bases and 1 base respectively, with 12 bases between them. Germline loops: CDR1 MNHNS, CDR2 SASEGT. The CDR3, as DNA: TGTGCCAGCAGTGAATATCCAGGATTGAGCAATCAGCCCCAGCATTTT. Protein: CASSEYPGLSNQPQHF.

V is TRBV6-5 and J is TRBJ1-2, with D hard to call. The CDR3 totals 14 residues. The V and J ends lost 8 bases and 5 bases respectively, with 18 bases between them. Germline-derived CDR1 and CDR2 are MNHEY and SVGAGI. The CDR3: CASRSRDVSYGYTF. Written as DNA, the CDR3 is TGTGCCAGCCGGTCTAGGGATGTTTCGTATGGCTACACCTTC.

The chain carries TRBV13 and TRBJ1-2; TRBD1 agrees at 7 bases. Germline V gene lookup returns CDR1 PRHDT and CDR2 FYEKMQ (reference sequence). V lost 3 bases, J lost 4 bases, and 5 bases stayed unmatched. CDR3 length: 14 amino acids. In DNA form, the CDR3 reads TGTGCCAGCAGCTTGTTTCAGGGGGGCTATGGCTACACCTTC. It codes for CASSLFQGGYGYTF.

This sequence joins TRBV21-1 and TRBJ2-7. TRBV21-1 is a pseudogene segment. The CDR3 is 18 residues long. The CDR3 here is CASSLQRNSSPDSYEQYV. In DNA, the CDR3 is TGTGCCAGCAGTCTTCAGAGGAACAGTTCCCCAGACTCCTACGAGCAGTACGTC.

This chain joins TRBV19 and TRBJ1-4; the D is unclear. The germline V gene encodes CDR1 LNHDA and CDR2 SQIVND (reference sequence). The V end was cut by 2 bases, the J end by 10 bases, with 8 bases between. This CDR3 is built from 12 residues. This chain's CDR3 is CASSIMDGKLFF. In nucleotides, the CDR3 is TGTGCCAGTAGTATAATGGACGGAAAACTGTTTTTT.

The chain uses TRBV6-1 and TRBJ2-3, with 10 bases lining up with TRBD2. The germline gives CDR1 MNHNS, CDR2 SASEGT. The CDR3 is made up of 15 amino acids. Trimming removed 3 bases from V and 6 bases from J; junction bases left unmatched: 6. In nucleotides, the CDR3 is TGTGCCAGCAGTGAGGAAGCGGGGGGGCGTGATACGCAGTATTTT. Translation gives CASSEEAGGRDTQYF.

The V gene is TRBV29-1, the J gene TRBJ1-3; no firm D call. The CDR3 length is 12 residues. V lost 5 bases and J 0 bases, leaving 5 bases between the germline ends. CDR1 is SQVTM and CDR2 is ANQGSEA in the germline V gene. CDR3 region: CSVSDSGNTIYF. Here the CDR3 DNA reads TGCAGCGTTTCTGACTCTGGAAACACCATATATTTT.

This clone came up a few times. The gene calls are TRBV2 and TRBJ1-5; 8 nucleotides match TRBD1. The CDR3 runs to 13 residues. Germline V lookup: CDR1 SNHLY, CDR2 FYNNEI. V lost 6 bases and J lost 6; bases outside the gene matches: 4. The CDR3 sequence: CASRPRGLQPQHF. DNA for the CDR3: TGTGCCAGCAGACCCAGGGGGCTTCAGCCCCAGCATTTT.

A few counts support this clone. V gene TRBV11-3 combines with J gene TRBJ2-1; 10 bases are shared with TRBD2. Germline CDR1 reads SGHNT; CDR2 reads YENEEA. Trimming at V came to 5 bases and at J to 5 bases, leaving 3 bases not matched to a gene. The CDR3 consists of 14 residues. The CDR3 region is CASSPAGGHNEQFF. DNA for the CDR3: TGTGCCAGCAGCCCAGCGGGGGGGCACAATGAGCAGTTCTTC.

V and J are TRBV1 and TRBJ2-1; TRBD2, as called in the table, went unchecked against the DNA. TRBV1 is a documented pseudogene. CDR3 length equals 15 residues. CDR3 protein: CTSSQDLAAYNEQFF. CDR3 coding DNA: TGCACCAGCAGCCAAGATCTAGCGGCCTACAATGAGCAGTTCTTC.

The chain joins TRBV4-2 to TRBJ2-7; TRBD2 might be the D (5 bases). Germline lookup yields CDR1 LGHNA and CDR2 YNFKEQ. The V end was cut by 2 bases, the J end by 2 bases, with 7 bases between. The CDR3 length is 13 residues. The CDR3 DNA follows: TGTGCCAGCAGCCAACCCGGGACCTACGAGCAGTACTTC. It encodes CASSQPGTYEQYF.

J is TRBJ1-1 and V is TRBV9; weak D call: TRBD1 (5 bases). The CDR3 totals 14 residues. V was pared by 0 bases and J by 6 bases, with 12 bases between. Germline CDR1 SGDLS, CDR2 YYNGEE. Here the CDR3 reads CASSVAYRGSEAFF. The CDR3 DNA reads as TGTGCCAGCAGCGTAGCTTACCGGGGGTCTGAAGCTTTCTTT.

V gene TRBV6-6 combines with J gene TRBJ2-7; D is possibly TRBD2 (5 bases). The CDR3 has 13 amino acids. From germline, CDR1 is MNHNY and CDR2 SVGAGI (reference sequence). The V and J ends lost 7 bases and 3 bases respectively, with 13 bases between them. CDR3 sequence: CASTRGLNYEQYF. The CDR3 DNA reads as TGTGCCAGCACCCGCGGGCTGAACTACGAGCAGTACTTC.

This clone turned up a few times. Germline and junction disagree at one end, which may indicate a read error. V and J are TRBV28 and TRBJ1-5; no reliable D call. In germline, CDR1 is MDHEN, CDR2 SYDVKM. The CDR3 covers 14 residues. CDR3 nucleotides: TGTGCCAGCAGGCCTTCCTACGGCAGAATAAACCCGAAGTTT. Protein product: CASRPSYGRINPKF.

The J gene is TRBJ1-1, the V gene TRBV7-9, with D maybe TRBD1 (6 bases). V lost 3 bases, J lost 1 base, and 12 bases lay in between. CDR3 size: 15 residues. Germline CDR1 SEHNR, CDR2 FQNEAQ (reference sequence). CDR3 in amino acids: CASSFGGHQNTEAFF. The DNA of the CDR3 is TGTGCCAGCAGCTTTGGGGGACACCAGAACACTGAAGCTTTCTTT.

The chain couples TRBV5-1 to TRBJ1-2; D might be TRBD1 (5 bases). V shed 2 bases and J shed 4 bases, with 12 bases lying between them. Germline CDR1 SGHRS, CDR2 YFSETQ. The CDR3 runs 14 residues. This CDR3 is CASSFDGGSYGYTF. CDR3 coding DNA: TGCGCCAGCAGCTTTGACGGGGGTAGCTATGGCTACACCTTC.

The rearrangement links TRBV18 to TRBJ1-5; tentatively, D is TRBD1 (6 bases). There are 14 residues in the CDR3. V lost 2 bases, J lost 7 bases, and 12 bases lay in between. Germline CDR1 and CDR2: KGHSH and LQKENI. The DNA of the CDR3 is TGTGCCAGCTCACCAACACAGGGAGACCAGCCCCAGCATTTT. Translation: CASSPTQGDQPQHF.

The chain recombines TRBV6-1 with TRBJ1-2; D might be TRBD1 (6 bases). Trimming removed 4 bases at V and 8 bases at J, with 20 bases between. The germline CDR1 and CDR2 sequences are MNHNS and SASEGT. This CDR3 spans 15 amino acids. The CDR3 coding sequence is TGTGCCAGCAGTGTTCTTTACAGGGTTGGGCCGGGCTACACCTTC. This translates into CASSVLYRVGPGYTF.

CDR3 region: CASRSLLTDTQYF. The CDR3 DNA follows: TGTGCCAGCAGATCTCTTCTTACAGATACGCAGTATTTT. The chain uses TRBV6-5 and TRBJ2-3; D is unclear. Germline CDR1 is MNHEY and CDR2 is SVGAGI. Trimming cost V 6 bases and J 3 bases, with 10 bases left between them. This CDR3 region has 13 residues.

This CDR3 reads CASSESKRPSGQETQYF. CDR3 DNA: TGTGCCAGCAGTGAATCAAAGCGGCCTAGCGGGCAAGAGACCCAGTACTTC. The chain recombines TRBV25-1 with TRBJ2-5; 8 nucleotides align to TRBD2. Germline CDR1 MGHDK, CDR2 SYGVNS. The CDR3 has 17 amino acids. V gave up 1 base and J gave up 2 bases; unmatched junction bases: 9.